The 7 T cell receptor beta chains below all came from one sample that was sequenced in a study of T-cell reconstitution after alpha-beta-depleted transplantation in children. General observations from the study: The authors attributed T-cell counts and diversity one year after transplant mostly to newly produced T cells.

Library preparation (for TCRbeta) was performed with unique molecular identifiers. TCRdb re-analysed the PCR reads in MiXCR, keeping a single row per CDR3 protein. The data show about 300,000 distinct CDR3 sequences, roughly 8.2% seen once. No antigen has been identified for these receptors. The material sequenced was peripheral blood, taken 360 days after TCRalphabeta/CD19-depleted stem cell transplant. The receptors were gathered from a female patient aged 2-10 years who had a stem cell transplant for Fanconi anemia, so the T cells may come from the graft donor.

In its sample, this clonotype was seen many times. This chain's CDR3 is CSARLGHSPYEQYF. In DNA, the CDR3 is TGCAGTGCTAGGCTGGGACACAGCCCCTACGAGCAGTACTTC. The V gene is TRBV20-1, the J gene TRBJ2-7; D perhaps matches TRBD1 (6 bases). Germline V gives CDR1 DFQATT, CDR2 SNEGSKA (reference sequence). The V and J ends lost 3 bases and 2 bases respectively, with 14 bases between them. CDR3 length: 14 residues.

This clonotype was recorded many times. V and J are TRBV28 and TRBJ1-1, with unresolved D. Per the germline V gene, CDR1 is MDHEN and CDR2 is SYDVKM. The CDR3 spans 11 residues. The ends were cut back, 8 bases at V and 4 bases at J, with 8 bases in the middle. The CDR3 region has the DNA TGTGCCAGCCTTGAAAGCACTGAAGCTTTCTTT. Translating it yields CASLESTEAFF. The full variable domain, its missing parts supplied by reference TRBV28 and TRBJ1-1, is DVKVTQSSRYLVKRTGEKVFLECVQDMDHENMFWYRQDPGLGLRLIYFSYDVKMKEKGDIPEGYSVSREKKERFSLILESASTNQTSMYLCASLESTEAFFGQGTRLTVV.

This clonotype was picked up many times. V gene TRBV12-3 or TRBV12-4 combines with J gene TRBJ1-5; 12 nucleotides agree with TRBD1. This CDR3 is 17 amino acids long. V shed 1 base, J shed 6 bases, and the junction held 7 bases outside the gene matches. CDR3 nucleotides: TGTGCCAGCAGTTTAGTGCGGGGGACAGGGGGCACTCAGCCCCAGCATTTT. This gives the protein CASSLVRGTGGTQPQHF.

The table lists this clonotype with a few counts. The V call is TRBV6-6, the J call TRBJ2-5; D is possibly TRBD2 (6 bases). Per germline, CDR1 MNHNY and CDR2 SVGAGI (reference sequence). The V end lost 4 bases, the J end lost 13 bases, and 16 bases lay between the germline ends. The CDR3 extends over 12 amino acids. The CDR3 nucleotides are TGTGCCAGCAGTTCTGCGGGACCGCGTAGGTACTTC. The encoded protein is CASSSAGPRRYF.

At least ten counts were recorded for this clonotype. The CDR3 DNA sequence: TGTGCCAGCAGTTACGAACAATATTACAATGAGCAGTTCTTC. Translating gives CASSYEQYYNEQFF. V and J are TRBV6-2 or TRBV6-3 and TRBJ2-1, with D unclear. CDR1 is MNHEY and CDR2 is SVGEGT in the germline V gene. Trimming took off 2 bases at V and 4 bases at J, with 9 bases between the two ends. The CDR3 consists of 14 residues.

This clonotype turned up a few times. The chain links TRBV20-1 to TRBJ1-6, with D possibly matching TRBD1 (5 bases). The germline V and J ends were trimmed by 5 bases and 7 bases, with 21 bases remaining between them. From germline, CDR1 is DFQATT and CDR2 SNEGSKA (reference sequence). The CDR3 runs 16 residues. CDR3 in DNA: TGCAGTGCTGACGGGGGACTTAGGACGGGGAATTCACCCCTCCACTTT. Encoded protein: CSADGGLRTGNSPLHF.

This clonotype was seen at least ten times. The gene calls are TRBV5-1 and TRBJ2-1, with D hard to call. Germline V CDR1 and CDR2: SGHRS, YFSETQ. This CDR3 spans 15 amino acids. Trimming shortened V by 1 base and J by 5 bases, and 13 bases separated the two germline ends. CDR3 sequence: CASSLSSRSHNEQFF. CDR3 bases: TGCGCCAGCAGCTTGTCCAGCCGAAGCCACAATGAGCAGTTCTTC.